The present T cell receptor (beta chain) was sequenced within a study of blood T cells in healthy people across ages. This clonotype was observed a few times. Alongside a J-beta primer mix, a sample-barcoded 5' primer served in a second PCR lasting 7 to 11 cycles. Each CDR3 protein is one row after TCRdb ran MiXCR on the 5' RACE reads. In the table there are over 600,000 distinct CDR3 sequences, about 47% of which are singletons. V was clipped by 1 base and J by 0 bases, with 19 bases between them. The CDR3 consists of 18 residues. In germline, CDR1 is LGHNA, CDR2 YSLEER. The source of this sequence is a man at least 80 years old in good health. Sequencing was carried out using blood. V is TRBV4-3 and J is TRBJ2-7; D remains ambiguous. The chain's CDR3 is CASSQGSEVRWSSYEQYF. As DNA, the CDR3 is TGCGCCAGCAGCCAAGGGTCAGAGGTTCGGTGGAGCTCCTACGAGCAGTACTTC.